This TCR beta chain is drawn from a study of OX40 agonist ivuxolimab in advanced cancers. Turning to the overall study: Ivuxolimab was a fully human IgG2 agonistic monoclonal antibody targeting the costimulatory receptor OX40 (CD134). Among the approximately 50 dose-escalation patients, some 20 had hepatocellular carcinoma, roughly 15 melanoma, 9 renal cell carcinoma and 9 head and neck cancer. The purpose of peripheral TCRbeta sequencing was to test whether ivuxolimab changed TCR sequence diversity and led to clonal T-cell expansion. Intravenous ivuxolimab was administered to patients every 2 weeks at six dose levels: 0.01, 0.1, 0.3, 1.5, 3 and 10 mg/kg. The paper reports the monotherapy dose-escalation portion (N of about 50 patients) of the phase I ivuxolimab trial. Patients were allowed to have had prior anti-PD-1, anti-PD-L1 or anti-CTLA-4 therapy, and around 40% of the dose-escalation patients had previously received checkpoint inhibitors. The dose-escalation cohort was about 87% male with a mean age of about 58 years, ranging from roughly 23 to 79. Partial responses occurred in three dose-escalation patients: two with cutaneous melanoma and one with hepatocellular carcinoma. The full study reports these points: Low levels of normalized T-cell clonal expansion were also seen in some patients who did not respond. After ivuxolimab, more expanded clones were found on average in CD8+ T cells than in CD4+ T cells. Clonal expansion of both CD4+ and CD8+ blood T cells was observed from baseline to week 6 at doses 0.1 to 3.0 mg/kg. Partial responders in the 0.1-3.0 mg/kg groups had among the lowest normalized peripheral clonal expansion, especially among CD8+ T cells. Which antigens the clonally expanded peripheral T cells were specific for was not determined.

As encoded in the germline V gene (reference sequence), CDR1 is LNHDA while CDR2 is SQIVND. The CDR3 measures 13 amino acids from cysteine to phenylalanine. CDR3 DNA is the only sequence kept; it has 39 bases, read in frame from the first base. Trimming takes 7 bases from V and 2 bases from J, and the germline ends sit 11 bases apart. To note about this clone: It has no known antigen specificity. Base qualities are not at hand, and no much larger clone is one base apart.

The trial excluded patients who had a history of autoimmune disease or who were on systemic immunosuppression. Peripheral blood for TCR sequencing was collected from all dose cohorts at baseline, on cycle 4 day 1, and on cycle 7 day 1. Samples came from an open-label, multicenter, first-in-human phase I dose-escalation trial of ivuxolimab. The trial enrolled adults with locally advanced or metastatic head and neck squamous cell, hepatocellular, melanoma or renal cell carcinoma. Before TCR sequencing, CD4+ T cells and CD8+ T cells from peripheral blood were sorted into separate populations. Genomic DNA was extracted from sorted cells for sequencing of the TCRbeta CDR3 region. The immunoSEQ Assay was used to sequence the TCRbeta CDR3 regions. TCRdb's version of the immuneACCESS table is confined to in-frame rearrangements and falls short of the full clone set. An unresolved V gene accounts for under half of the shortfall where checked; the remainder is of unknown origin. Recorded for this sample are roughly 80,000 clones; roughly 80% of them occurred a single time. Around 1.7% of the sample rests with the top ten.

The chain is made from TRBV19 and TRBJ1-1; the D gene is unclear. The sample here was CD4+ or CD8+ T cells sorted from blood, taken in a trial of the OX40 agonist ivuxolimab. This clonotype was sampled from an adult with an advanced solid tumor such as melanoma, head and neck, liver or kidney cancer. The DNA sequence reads TGTGCCAGTAAGATTCAGATCAACACTGAAGCTTTCTTT. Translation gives CASKIQINTEAFF.